The T cell receptor beta chain described here comes from a study of OX40 agonist ivuxolimab in advanced cancers. Across the study: At 0.01 to 10 mg/kg, ivuxolimab was administered intravenously to patients every 2 weeks.

About this clone: Its antigen is not identified.

Germline-derived CDR1 and CDR2 are MDHEN and SYDVKM. The CDR3 consists of 14 residues. V was trimmed by 5 bases and J by 1 base, leaving 9 bases between them. The protocol was immunoSEQ multiplex PCR, while the TCRdb copy is restricted to in-frame clones and leaves out a portion. The sample lists about 80,000 clones, roughly 89% occurring once. Study-wide results and limits: There was clonal expansion of CD4+ and CD8+ blood T cells by week 6 at 0.1 to 3.0 mg/kg.

The sample consisted of CD4+ or CD8+ T cells sorted from blood, taken in a trial of the OX40 agonist ivuxolimab. This chain connects TRBV28 to TRBJ2-1, with a weak D call TRBD2 (5 bases). The sequence came from an adult with an advanced solid tumor such as melanoma, head and neck, liver or kidney cancer. CDR3 in amino acids: CASSVGLSYNEQFF. As DNA, the CDR3 is TGTGCCAGCAGTGTCGGACTTTCCTACAATGAGCAGTTCTTC. Complete variable domain (other parts from reference TRBV28 and TRBJ2-1): DVKVTQSSRYLVKRTGEKVFLECVQDMDHENMFWYRQDPGLGLRLIYFSYDVKMKEKGDIPEGYSVSREKKERFSLILESASTNQTSMYLCASSVGLSYNEQFFGPGTRLTVL.